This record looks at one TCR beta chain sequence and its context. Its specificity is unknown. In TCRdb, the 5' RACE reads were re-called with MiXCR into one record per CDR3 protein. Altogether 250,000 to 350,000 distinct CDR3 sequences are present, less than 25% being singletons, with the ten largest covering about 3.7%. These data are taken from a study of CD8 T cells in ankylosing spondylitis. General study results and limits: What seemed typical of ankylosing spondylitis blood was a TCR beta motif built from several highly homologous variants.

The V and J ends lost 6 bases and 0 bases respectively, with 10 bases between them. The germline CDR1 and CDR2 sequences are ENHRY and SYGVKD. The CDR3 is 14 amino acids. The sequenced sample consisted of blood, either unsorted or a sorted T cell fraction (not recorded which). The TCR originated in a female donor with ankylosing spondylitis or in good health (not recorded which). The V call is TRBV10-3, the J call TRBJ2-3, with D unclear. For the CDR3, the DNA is TGTGCCATCAGCTCAGGTGCTAGCACAGATACGCAGTATTTT. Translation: CAISSGASTDTQYF.